These 19 T cell receptor beta chains share one sample of origin, sequenced in a study of blood T cell repertoires in COVID-19 (dated by TCRdb to the early 2020s). The library was obtained by the immunoSEQ multiplex PCR assay. In TCRdb, the immuneACCESS table is reduced to in-frame sequences with V and J assigned. These tables do not hold every clone; where another copy was compared, an unresolved V gene accounts for under half, and the others remain unexplained. The sample table lists 250,000 to 350,000 clones, approximately 84% of them with a count of one. Under 11% of the sample comes from the top ten. The material sequenced was PBMCs or T cells enriched from blood (not recorded which). These receptors all come from a woman between 18 and 29 years old who had recovered from COVID-19.

The sample holds a few counts of this clone. This chain uses TRBV18 with TRBJ2-1; a weak D match, TRBD2 (5 bases). The V gene lost 2 bases and the J gene lost 7 bases, with 9 bases spanning the gap. Germline CDR1 is KGHSH and CDR2 is LQKENI. The CDR3 covers 13 residues. The CDR3 nucleotides read TGTGCCAGCTCACCAGCACGGGGAAATGAGCAGTTCTTC. Translating it yields CASSPARGNEQFF.

This clone came up once. The chain links TRBV18 to TRBJ2-1; 10 bases line up with TRBD2. The germline gives CDR1 KGHSH, CDR2 LQKENI. CDR3 size: 16 residues. J was trimmed by 5 bases and V by 2 bases; bases with no gene match: 6. CDR3 DNA sequence: TGTGCCAGCTCACCAATTCTAGCGGGAGTAGACAATGAGCAGTTCTTC. It codes for CASSPILAGVDNEQFF. Combining the CDR3 with reference TRBV18 and TRBJ2-1 gives the whole variable domain NAGVMQNPRHLVRRRGQEARLRCSPMKGHSHVYWYRQLPEEGLKFMVYLQKENIIDESGMPKERFSAEFPKEGPSILRIQQVVRGDSAAYFCASSPILAGVDNEQFFGPGTRLTVL.

This clone occurred a few times. V and J are TRBV27 and TRBJ1-2; 9 bases line up with TRBD1. The germline V gene has CDR1 MNHEY and CDR2 SMNVEV (reference sequence). The ends lost 5 bases at V and 5 bases at J; junction bases unmatched: 6. This CDR3 spans 14 amino acids. The CDR3 region is CASSPRDRAYGYTF. The CDR3 region has the DNA TGTGCCAGCAGTCCCCGGGACAGGGCTTATGGCTACACCTTC.

The chain has TRBV4-1 and TRBJ1-2; TRBD1 aligns across 8 bases. The CDR3 is 14 amino acids. From germline, CDR1 is MGHRA and CDR2 YSYEKL. After removal of 6 bases from V and 7 bases from J, the junction contained 10 bases not matched to a gene. CDR3 region: CASSQVQGAGGYTF. The CDR3 DNA is TGCGCCAGCAGTCAGGTCCAGGGGGCGGGTGGCTACACCTTC.

The genes are TRBV24-1 and TRBJ2-3; TRBD2 matches at 14 bases. The CDR3 extends over 15 amino acids. V gave up 5 bases and J gave up 6 bases; unmatched junction bases: 3. Per germline, CDR1 KGHDR and CDR2 SFDVKD. CDR3 sequence reads: CATSVGTSGGDTQYF. The CDR3 coding sequence is TGTGCCACCAGTGTTGGGACTAGCGGGGGTGATACGCAGTATTTT.

The J gene is TRBJ2-1, the V gene TRBV27; 12 positions match TRBD2. V shed 6 bases and J 1 base; nucleotides not matched to a gene: 4. This CDR3 contains 16 residues. CDR1 and CDR2 (germline): MNHEY, SMNVEV (reference sequence). The CDR3 DNA follows: TGTGCCAGCAGGGGGACTAGCGGGCGATCCTACAATGAGCAGTTCTTC. Translating it yields CASRGTSGRSYNEQFF.

V gene TRBV10-3 combines with J gene TRBJ1-1; D remains ambiguous. The germline CDR1 and CDR2 sequences are ENHRY and SYGVKD. The CDR3 is 13 residues long. Trimming pared 2 bases from V and 12 bases from J, leaving 16 bases between. The CDR3 sequence is CAISEVQEGWSFF. As DNA, the CDR3 is TGTGCCATCAGTGAGGTGCAGGAGGGTTGGTCTTTCTTT.

V usage is TRBV19 and J usage is TRBJ1-5, with D unclear. This CDR3 contains 15 residues. Germline V lookup: CDR1 LNHDA, CDR2 SQIVND (reference sequence). Trimming removed 5 bases from V and 6 bases from J, with 17 bases in between. The CDR3 bases are TGTGCCAGTAGTCAAGGTGGTTCGGGGTTTCAGCCCCAGCATTTT. It specifies CASSQGGSGFQPQHF.

The chain is built from TRBV4-1 and TRBJ2-5; 9 bases are a match to TRBD2. Germline CDR1 MGHRA, CDR2 YSYEKL. V lost 3 bases to trimming and J lost 9 bases; unmatched junction nucleotides: 11. The CDR3 runs to 15 residues. CDR3 loop: CASSHLAGGLRAQYF. As DNA, the CDR3 is TGCGCCAGCAGCCACCTGGCGGGGGGGCTACGGGCCCAGTACTTC.

The rearrangement uses TRBV6-5 and TRBJ2-3; 9 nucleotides agree with TRBD2. Germline assignment: CDR1 MNHEY and CDR2 SVGAGI. This CDR3 comprises 14 residues. V shed 8 bases and J 1 base; nucleotides not matched to a gene: 4. The CDR3 loop reads CASYSGGRTDTQYF. The CDR3 DNA reads TGTGCCAGCTACAGCGGGGGGCGCACAGATACGCAGTATTTT.

V usage is TRBV3-1 (or the pseudogene TRBV3-2) and J usage is TRBJ2-2; the match to TRBD2 covers 8 bases. J gave up 4 bases and V 4 bases, and 5 bases lay outside the gene matches. Germline assignment: CDR1 LGHDT and CDR2 YNNKEL (reference sequence). The CDR3 loop spans 15 amino acids. CDR3: CASSPTGTSTGELFF. The CDR3 coding sequence is TGTGCCAGCAGCCCCACCGGGACTAGCACCGGGGAGCTGTTTTTT.

V usage is TRBV3-1 (or the pseudogene TRBV3-2) and J usage is TRBJ2-5; TRBD2 aligns across 8 bases. CDR1 is LGHDT and CDR2 is YNNKEL in the germline V gene (reference sequence). V trimming: 0 bases; J trimming: 2 bases; junction bases outside the gene matches: 8. The CDR3 is 17 residues long. In nucleotides, the CDR3 is TGTGCCAGCAGCCAAGAAGATAGCGGGACCTCACAAGAGACCCAGTACTTC. This encodes CASSQEDSGTSQETQYF.

The CDR3 DNA reads TGTGCCAGCAGTGAAGCCGACTATTTGACAGGGACCTATGGCTACACCTTC. Protein: CASSEADYLTGTYGYTF. The chain is built from TRBV6-1 and TRBJ1-2; 7 positions agree with TRBD1. CDR3 length: 17 amino acids. The ends lost 0 bases at V and 4 bases at J; junction bases unmatched: 11. Germline lookup yields CDR1 MNHNS and CDR2 SASEGT.

The chain uses TRBV24-1 and TRBJ1-1; possible D gene TRBD1, 5 bases. The CDR3 is 19 residues long. Trimming removed 3 bases at V and 11 bases at J, with 33 bases between. Germline loops: CDR1 KGHDR, CDR2 SFDVKD. Written as DNA, the CDR3 is TGTGCCACCAGTGATCCGGCAGATGCGACTGACAGCCTCATTAGCTTGGCTTTCTTT. Translated, it gives CATSDPADATDSLISLAFF.

This chain links TRBV6-5 with TRBJ2-5; 7 bases are shared with TRBD2. Germline CDR1 reads MNHEY; CDR2 reads SVGAGI. This CDR3 is 14 amino acids long. The V and J ends lost 7 bases and 5 bases, in that order; junction bases with no gene match: 10. CDR3 in amino acids: CASTGRDPIETQYF. In DNA, the CDR3 is TGTGCCAGCACGGGGAGGGACCCTATCGAGACCCAGTACTTC.

This chain uses TRBV11-3 with TRBJ2-1; 9 bases are a match to TRBD1. CDR1 and CDR2 (germline): SGHNT, YENEEA. The V segment lost 5 bases and the J segment 3 bases; nucleotides outside the gene matches: 5. The CDR3 spans 15 residues. CDR3 protein: CASSQQGAGYNEQFF. CDR3 DNA: TGTGCCAGCAGCCAACAGGGGGCGGGCTACAATGAGCAGTTCTTC.

V and J are TRBV9 and TRBJ1-1; D might be TRBD1 (5 bases). V shed 4 bases and J shed 5 bases, with 18 bases lying between them. Germline assignment: CDR1 SGDLS and CDR2 YYNGEE. The CDR3 extends over 15 amino acids. The chain's CDR3 is CASSLGGTGETEAFF. The DNA for the CDR3 is TGTGCCAGCAGCTTAGGAGGCACAGGCGAGACTGAAGCTTTCTTT.

This chain uses TRBV10-2 with TRBJ2-1; 12 bases align to TRBD2. Per the germline V gene, CDR1 is WSHSY and CDR2 is SAAADI. The CDR3 has 15 amino acids. V shed 5 bases, J shed 5 bases, and the junction held 4 bases outside the gene matches. As DNA, the CDR3 is TGCGCCAGCAGTTTCCGGACTAGCGGGAACAATGAGCAGTTCTTC. Its translation: CASSFRTSGNNEQFF.

The V and J genes are TRBV13 and TRBJ2-2; 13 bases align to TRBD2. This CDR3 region has 22 residues. The J segment lost 0 bases and the V segment lost 5 bases, leaving 18 bases of the junction unmatched. Germline CDR1 reads PRHDT; CDR2 reads FYEKMQ (reference sequence). The CDR3 coding sequence is TGTGCCAGCAGCCTAACGGGACTCTGGACTAGCGGGAGATTGGCGAACACCGGGGAGCTGTTTTTT. It encodes CASSLTGLWTSGRLANTGELFF.